This T cell receptor (beta chain) is from a study of blood T cells in healthy people across ages. Combining a sample-barcoded 5' primer with a J-beta primer mix, a second PCR ran for about 7 to 11 cycles. TCRdb passed the 5' RACE reads through MiXCR, listing each CDR3 protein once. This sample has around 1,800,000 distinct CDR3 sequences; roughly two fifths occur once, and the top ten carry 23%. This clonotype was detected only a few times. CDR3 length equals 15 residues. V shed 6 bases and J shed 8 bases, with 19 bases lying between them. The sample was blood. This receptor was identified in a human donor in good health. This rearrangement joins TRBV12-3 or TRBV12-4 to TRBJ1-4; D remains unclear. CDR3 DNA: TGTGCCAGCAGCCGACGGAGGGCCTTTCGGGAAAAACTGTTTTTT. Protein: CASSRRRAFREKLFF.